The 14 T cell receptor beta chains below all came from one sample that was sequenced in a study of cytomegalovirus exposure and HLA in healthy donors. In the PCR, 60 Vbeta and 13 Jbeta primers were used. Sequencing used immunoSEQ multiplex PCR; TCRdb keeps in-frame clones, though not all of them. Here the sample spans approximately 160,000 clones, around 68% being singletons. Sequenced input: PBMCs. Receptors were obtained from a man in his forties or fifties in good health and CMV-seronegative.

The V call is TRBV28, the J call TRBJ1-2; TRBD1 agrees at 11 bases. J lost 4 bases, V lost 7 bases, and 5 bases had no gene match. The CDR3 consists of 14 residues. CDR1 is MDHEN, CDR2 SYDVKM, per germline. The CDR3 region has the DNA TGTGCCAGCACTCCAGGACAGGGGGCCTATGGCTACACCTTC. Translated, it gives CASTPGQGAYGYTF.

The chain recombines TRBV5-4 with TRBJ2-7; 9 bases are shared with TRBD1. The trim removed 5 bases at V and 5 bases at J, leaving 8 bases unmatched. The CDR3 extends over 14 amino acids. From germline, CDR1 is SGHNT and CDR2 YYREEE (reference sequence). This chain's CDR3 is CASRAGTGMNEQYF. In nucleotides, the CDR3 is TGTGCCAGCAGGGCCGGGACAGGGATGAACGAGCAGTACTTC.

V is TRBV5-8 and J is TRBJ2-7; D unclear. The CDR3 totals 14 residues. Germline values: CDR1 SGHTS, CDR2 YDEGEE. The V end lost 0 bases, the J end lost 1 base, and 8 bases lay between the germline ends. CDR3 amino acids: CASSLGSVSYEQYF. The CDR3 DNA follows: TGTGCCAGCAGCTTGGGGAGCGTTTCCTACGAGCAGTACTTC.

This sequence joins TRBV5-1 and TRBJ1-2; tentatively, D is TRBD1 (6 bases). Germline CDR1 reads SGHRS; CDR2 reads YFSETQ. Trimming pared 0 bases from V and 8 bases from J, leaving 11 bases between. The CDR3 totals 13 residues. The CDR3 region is CASSLDTGSGYTF. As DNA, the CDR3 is TGCGCCAGCAGCTTGGATACAGGGTCCGGCTACACCTTC. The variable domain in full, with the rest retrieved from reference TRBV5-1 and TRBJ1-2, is KAGVTQTPRYLIKTRGQQVTLSCSPISGHRSVSWYQQTPGQGLQFLFEYFSETQRNKGNFPGRFSGRQFSNSRSEMNVSTLELGDSALYLCASSLDTGSGYTFGSGTRLTVV.

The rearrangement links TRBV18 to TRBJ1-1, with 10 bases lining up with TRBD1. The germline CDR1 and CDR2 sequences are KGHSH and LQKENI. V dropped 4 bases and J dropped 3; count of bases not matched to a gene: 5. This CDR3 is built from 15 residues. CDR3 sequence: CASSLGTGVYTEAFF. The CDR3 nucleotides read TGTGCCAGCTCACTCGGGACAGGGGTGTACACTGAAGCTTTCTTT.

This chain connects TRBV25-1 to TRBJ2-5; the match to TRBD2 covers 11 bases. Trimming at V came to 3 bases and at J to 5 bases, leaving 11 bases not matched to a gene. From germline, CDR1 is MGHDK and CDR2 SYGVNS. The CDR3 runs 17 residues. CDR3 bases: TGTGCCAGCAGTGAGGGGCTAGCGGGGGGATCACGGGAGACCCAGTACTTC. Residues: CASSEGLAGGSRETQYF. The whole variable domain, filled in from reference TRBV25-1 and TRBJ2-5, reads EADIYQTPRYLVIGTGKKITLECSQTMGHDKMYWYQQDPGMELHLIHYSYGVNSTEKGDLSSESTVSRIRTEHFPLTLESARPSHTSQYLCASSEGLAGGSRETQYFGPGTRLLVL.

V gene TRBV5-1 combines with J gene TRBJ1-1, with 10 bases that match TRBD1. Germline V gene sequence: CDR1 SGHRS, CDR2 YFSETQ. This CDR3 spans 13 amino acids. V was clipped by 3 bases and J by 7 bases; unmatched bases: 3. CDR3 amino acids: CASSSGQGREAFF. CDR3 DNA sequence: TGCGCCAGCAGCTCGGGACAGGGGCGTGAAGCTTTCTTT.

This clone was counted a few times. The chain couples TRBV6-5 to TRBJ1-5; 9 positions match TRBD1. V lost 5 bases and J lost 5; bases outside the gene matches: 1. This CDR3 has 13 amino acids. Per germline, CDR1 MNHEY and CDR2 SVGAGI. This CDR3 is CASSRTGDQPQHF. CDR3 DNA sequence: TGTGCCAGCAGTCGGACAGGGGATCAGCCCCAGCATTTT.

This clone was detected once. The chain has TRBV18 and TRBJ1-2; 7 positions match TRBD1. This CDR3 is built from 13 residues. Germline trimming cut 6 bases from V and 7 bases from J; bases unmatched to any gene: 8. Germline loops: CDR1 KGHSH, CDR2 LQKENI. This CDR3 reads CASSPRTGFGYTF. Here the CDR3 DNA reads TGTGCCAGCTCCCCCAGGACAGGATTTGGCTACACCTTC.

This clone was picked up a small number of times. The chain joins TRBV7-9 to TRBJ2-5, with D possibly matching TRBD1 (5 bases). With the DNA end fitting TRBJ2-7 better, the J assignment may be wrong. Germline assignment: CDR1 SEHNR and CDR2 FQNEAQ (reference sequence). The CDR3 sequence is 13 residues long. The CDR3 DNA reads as TGTGCCAGCAGCCCTGACAGCTCCTACGAGCAGTACTTC. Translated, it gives CASSPDSSYEQYF.

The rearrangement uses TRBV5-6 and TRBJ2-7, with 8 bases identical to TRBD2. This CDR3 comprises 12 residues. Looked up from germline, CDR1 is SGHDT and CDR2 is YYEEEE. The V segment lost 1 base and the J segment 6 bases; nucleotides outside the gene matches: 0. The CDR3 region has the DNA TGTGCCAGCAGCTTGAGCGGGGGCGAGCAGTACTTC. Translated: CASSLSGGEQYF.

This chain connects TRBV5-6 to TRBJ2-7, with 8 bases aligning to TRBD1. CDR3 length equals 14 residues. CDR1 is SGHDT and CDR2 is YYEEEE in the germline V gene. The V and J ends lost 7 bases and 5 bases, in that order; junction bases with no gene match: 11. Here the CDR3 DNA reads TGTGCCAGCGGACCCCCCAGGGGGCTCCACGAGCAGTACTTC. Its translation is CASGPPRGLHEQYF.

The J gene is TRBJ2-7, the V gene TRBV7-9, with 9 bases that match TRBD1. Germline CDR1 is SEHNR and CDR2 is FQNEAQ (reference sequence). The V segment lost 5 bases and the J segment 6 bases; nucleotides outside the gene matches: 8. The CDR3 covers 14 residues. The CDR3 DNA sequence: TGTGCCAGCAGCCCGGACAGGGGATCGGTCGAGCAGTACTTC. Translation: CASSPDRGSVEQYF.

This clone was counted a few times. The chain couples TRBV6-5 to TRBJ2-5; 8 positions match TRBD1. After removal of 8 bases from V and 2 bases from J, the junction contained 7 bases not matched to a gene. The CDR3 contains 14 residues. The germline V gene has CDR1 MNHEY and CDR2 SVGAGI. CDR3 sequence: CASALTGGQETQYF. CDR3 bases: TGTGCCAGCGCATTAACAGGGGGTCAAGAGACCCAGTACTTC.